This T cell receptor (beta chain) was found in a study of T cells in Graves' hyperthyroidism and ophthalmopathy. TCR beta CDR3 regions were amplified from RNA transcripts. In the first-round RT-PCR of the TCR CDR3, the HTBI primer set was used. TCRdb processed the multiplex PCR reads anew with MiXCR; each CDR3 protein has one entry. The table lists over 500,000 distinct CDR3 sequences, approximately 17% of them singletons. In germline, CDR1 is SGHRS, CDR2 YFSETQ. Trimming removed 0 bases from V and 6 bases from J, with 13 bases in between. CDR3 length equals 15 residues. This TCR was sampled from a woman aged 18-35 years with Graves' ophthalmopathy. The chain carries TRBV5-1 and TRBJ2-1, with D unresolved. The sequenced sample consisted of blood. The CDR3 DNA sequence: TGCGCCAGCAGCTTGGAACTACTCCGGCTCAATGAGCAGTTCTTC. Amino acids: CASSLELLRLNEQFF.